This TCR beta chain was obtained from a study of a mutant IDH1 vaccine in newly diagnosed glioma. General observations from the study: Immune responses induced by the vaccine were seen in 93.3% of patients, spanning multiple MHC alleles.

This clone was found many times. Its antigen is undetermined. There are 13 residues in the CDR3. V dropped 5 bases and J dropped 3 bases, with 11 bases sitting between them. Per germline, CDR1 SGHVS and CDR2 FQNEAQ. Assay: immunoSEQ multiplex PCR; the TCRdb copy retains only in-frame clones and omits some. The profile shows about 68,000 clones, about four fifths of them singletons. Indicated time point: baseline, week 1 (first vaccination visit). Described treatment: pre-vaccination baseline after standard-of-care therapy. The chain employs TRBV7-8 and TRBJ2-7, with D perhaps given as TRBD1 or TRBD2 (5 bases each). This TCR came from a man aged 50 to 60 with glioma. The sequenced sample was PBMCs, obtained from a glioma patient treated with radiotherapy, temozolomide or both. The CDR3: CASSAGTGYEQYF. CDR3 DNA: TGTGCCAGCAGCGCCGGGACCGGCTACGAGCAGTACTTC.